This T cell receptor beta chain was retrieved from a study of T-cell memory formation after mild COVID-19. The wider study: TCR clusters largely stayed donor specific. General study findings and limits: Among clones contracting day 15 to 85, CD4/CD8 was balanced, whereas later expanders leaned CD4+.

A word on this clonotype: Its specificity is not known.

Using its own MiXCR run on the 5' RACE reads, TCRdb lists one record per CDR3 protein. The sample has 470,000 or so distinct CDR3 sequences, about 18% seen once; the top ten hold roughly an eighth. The CDR3 consists of 16 residues. Germline V gene data show CDR1 as MNHEY and CDR2 as SVGEGT. The V end lost 10 bases, the J end lost 3 bases, and 22 bases lay between the germline ends. Sequencing used PBMCs or a T cell subset sorted from them (not recorded which). This chain uses TRBV6-2 or TRBV6-3 with TRBJ1-5; maybe TRBD1 (5 bases). The clonotype was recovered from an adult woman who had mild COVID-19 (a few samples of this study predate the infection). Cell type and time point are not known. The CDR3 DNA is TGTGCCACCTCCATGTCCTGGGGACTAAACAATCAGCCCCAGCATTTT. It codes for CATSMSWGLNNQPQHF.